A single sample gave rise to the 30 T cell receptor beta chains below, sequenced in a study of OX40 agonist ivuxolimab in advanced cancers. Clones were read by immunoSEQ multiplex PCR, and TCRdb kept only the in-frame ones, dropping some. Altogether around 140,000 clones are present, 90% to 95% being singletons, with the ten largest covering 1%. The specimen comprised CD4+ or CD8+ T cells sorted from blood, sampled in a trial of the OX40 agonist ivuxolimab. The receptors come from an adult with an advanced solid tumor such as melanoma, head and neck, liver or kidney cancer.

This clone showed up just a few times. The chain links TRBV10-3 to TRBJ1-1; the D gene is possibly TRBD1 (6 bases). Trimming removed 6 bases from V and 2 bases from J, with 10 bases in between. The CDR3 totals 13 residues. In germline, CDR1 is ENHRY, CDR2 SYGVKD. CDR3 sequence: CAISGQLNTEAFF. CDR3 nucleotide sequence: TGTGCCATCAGCGGACAGTTAAACACTGAAGCTTTCTTT.

This chain uses TRBV11-1 with TRBJ2-5; TRBD2 aligns across 9 bases. The CDR3 spans 16 residues. Trimming removed 4 bases from V and 4 bases from J; junction bases left unmatched: 10. Germline V CDR1 and CDR2: SGHAT, FQDESV (reference sequence). The chain's CDR3 is CASSSGSGSLRETQYF. CDR3 nucleotides: TGTGCCAGCAGCTCGGGTAGCGGGAGTCTCCGAGAGACCCAGTACTTC.

This chain links TRBV5-4 with TRBJ2-3; TRBD2 aligns across 7 bases. Germline V gene lookup returns CDR1 SGHNT and CDR2 YYREEE (reference sequence). The CDR3 totals 14 residues. The J segment lost 0 bases and the V segment lost 4 bases, leaving 2 bases of the junction unmatched. In nucleotides, the CDR3 is TGTGCCAGCAGCCGCGGGGGTAGCACAGATACGCAGTATTTT. Translated: CASSRGGSTDTQYF.

The rearrangement uses TRBV7-8 and TRBJ2-1; TRBD2 matches at 9 bases. Per the germline V gene, CDR1 is SGHVS and CDR2 is FQNEAQ. The CDR3 extends over 15 amino acids. The trim removed 3 bases at V and 2 bases at J, leaving 2 bases unmatched. CDR3: CASSFAGGPYNEQFF. CDR3 nucleotide sequence: TGTGCCAGCAGCTTCGCGGGGGGGCCCTACAATGAGCAGTTCTTC.

In its sample, this clone was seen a few times. This chain links TRBV4-1 with TRBJ1-5; a weak D match, TRBD1 (6 bases). Germline CDR1 MGHRA, CDR2 YSYEKL. V was clipped by 1 base and J by 2 bases, with 12 bases between them. The CDR3 length is 16 residues. The CDR3 is CASSQAARGGNQPQHF. In DNA form, the CDR3 reads TGCGCCAGCAGCCAAGCGGCCAGGGGAGGCAATCAGCCCCAGCATTTT.

Of note for this clone: Other DNA sequences in the sample encode the same CDR3. The chain links TRBV7-2 to TRBJ2-7; 14 bases match TRBD2. V lost 5 bases, J lost 3 bases, and 3 bases stayed unmatched. Germline V lookup: CDR1 SGHTA, CDR2 FQGNSA. There are 15 residues in the CDR3. This CDR3 is CASSLGLAGVYEQYF. Here the CDR3 DNA reads TGTGCCAGCAGCCTGGGACTAGCGGGAGTCTACGAGCAGTACTTC. The full variable domain, rest sourced from reference TRBV7-2 and TRBJ2-7, is GAGVSQSPSNKVTEKGKDVELRCDPISGHTALYWYRQSLGQGLEFLIYFQGNSAPDKSGLPSDRFSAERTGGSVSTLTIQRTQQEDSAVYLCASSLGLAGVYEQYFGPGTRLTVT.

The chain has TRBV2 and TRBJ2-3; D call uncertain. Germline CDR1 is SNHLY and CDR2 is FYNNEI. The germline V and J ends were trimmed by 7 bases and 1 base, with 21 bases remaining between them. The CDR3 loop spans 17 amino acids. Here the CDR3 reads CASIPVGFQDGTDTQYF. The CDR3, as DNA: TGTGCCAGCATCCCAGTGGGTTTTCAGGACGGCACAGATACGCAGTATTTT.

This chain joins TRBV7-2 and TRBJ1-1; D unresolved. V gave up 5 bases and J gave up 4 bases, with 11 bases separating them. The germline CDR1 and CDR2 sequences are SGHTA and FQGNSA. The CDR3 runs to 13 residues. The CDR3 region is CASSQEGSTEAFF. The CDR3 DNA is TGTGCCAGCAGCCAAGAGGGCTCCACTGAAGCTTTCTTT.

This sequence joins TRBV21-1 and TRBJ2-5; the D call in the table, TRBD1, was not verified against the DNA. TRBV21-1 counts as a pseudogene. CDR3 length: 15 residues. DNA for the CDR3: TGTGCCAGGACCCACAGGGGGAGGATTCAAGAGACCCAGTACTTC. This sequence encodes CARTHRGRIQETQYF.

V gene TRBV7-2 combines with J gene TRBJ2-2; a weak D match, TRBD2 (5 bases). CDR3 length equals 16 residues. Germline loops: CDR1 SGHTA, CDR2 FQGNSA. Trimming left V 3 bases short and J 2 bases short, with 13 bases between. The CDR3 region has the DNA TGTGCCAGCAGCTTCCGATACCGGGAAAACACCGGGGAGCTGTTTTTT. This sequence encodes CASSFRYRENTGELFF.

This chain uses TRBV9 with TRBJ2-5; 7 positions match TRBD1. Trimming at V came to 2 bases and at J to 4 bases, leaving 11 bases not matched to a gene. Per the germline V gene, CDR1 is SGDLS and CDR2 is YYNGEE. The CDR3 extends over 16 amino acids. CDR3 bases: TGTGCCAGCAGCGTGTCGACTCAACAGGGGAGAGAGACCCAGTACTTC. This translates into CASSVSTQQGRETQYF.

The chain couples TRBV19 to TRBJ2-7, with 7 bases matching TRBD2. V lost 6 bases and J lost 2; bases outside the gene matches: 7. This CDR3 has 14 residues. The V gene's germline CDR1 is LNHDA and CDR2 SQIVND (reference sequence). The CDR3 spells CASSTPGGAYEQYF. The CDR3 DNA follows: TGTGCCAGTAGCACCCCTGGGGGGGCCTACGAGCAGTACTTC.

This sequence joins TRBV11-2 and TRBJ2-7, with a weak D call TRBD2 (6 bases). CDR3 length: 13 residues. Trimming took off 5 bases at V and 6 bases at J, with 14 bases between the two ends. Germline V gene lookup returns CDR1 SGHAT and CDR2 FQNNGV. CDR3 in DNA: TGTGCCAGCAGCACCTACCAGGGAGGCGAGCAGTACTTC. Its translation: CASSTYQGGEQYF.

CDR3 amino acids: CASSVVLTPVRGNTEAFF. As DNA, the CDR3 is TGTGCCAGCAGCGTAGTCCTCACACCCGTCAGAGGGAACACTGAAGCTTTCTTT. The genes are TRBV9 and TRBJ1-1; D is unclear. This CDR3 spans 18 amino acids. Trimming removed 0 bases at V and 1 base at J, with 19 bases between. Germline V lookup: CDR1 SGDLS, CDR2 YYNGEE. Looking up the rest from reference TRBV9 and TRBJ1-1 gives the full variable domain: DSGVTQTPKHLITATGQRVTLRCSPRSGDLSVYWYQQSLDQGLQFLIQYYNGEERAKGNILERFSAQQFPDLHSELNLSSLELGDSALYFCASSVVLTPVRGNTEAFFGQGTRLTVV.

The chain is built from TRBV7-3 and TRBJ2-7; D gene ambiguous. The CDR3 length is 14 residues. Germline V gene data show CDR1 as SGHTA and CDR2 as FQGTGA. The V end was cut by 5 bases, the J end by 0 bases, with 11 bases between. The DNA for the CDR3 is TGTGCCAGCAGCCCGTCGACCAGCTCCTACGAGCAGTACTTC. This gives the protein CASSPSTSSYEQYF.

The chain joins TRBV20-1 to TRBJ2-7, with D uncertain. Germline assignment: CDR1 DFQATT and CDR2 SNEGSKA (reference sequence). CDR3 length: 11 amino acids. Trimming shortened V by 0 bases and J by 1 base, and 1 base separated the two germline ends. The CDR3 bases are TGCAGTGCTAGAGATTCCTACGAGCAGTACTTC. Amino acids: CSARDSYEQYF.

The chain uses TRBV7-9 and TRBJ2-7, with D perhaps TRBD2 (5 bases). CDR3 length equals 15 residues. V was cut by 3 bases and J by 5 bases, with 17 bases left in between. The germline V gene encodes CDR1 SEHNR and CDR2 FQNEAQ (reference sequence). The CDR3 sequence is CASSLVGVSGNEQYF. The CDR3 DNA sequence: TGTGCCAGCAGCTTGGTCGGGGTTTCGGGGAACGAGCAGTACTTC.

The V gene is TRBV15, the J gene TRBJ2-5, with D unresolved. This CDR3 has 14 residues. Deletions cut 3 bases from V and 5 bases from J, with 13 bases between. Germline V gene lookup returns CDR1 LNHNV and CDR2 YYDKDF (reference sequence). DNA for the CDR3: TGTGCCACCAGCAGCATTTGGGTCGGGGAGACCCAGTACTTC. It codes for CATSSIWVGETQYF.

The V gene is TRBV5-4, the J gene TRBJ2-7, with D tentatively TRBD1 or TRBD2 (5 bases each). Between the trimmed V and J ends, which lost 4 bases and 2 bases, there was a span of 19 bases. The CDR3 loop spans 16 amino acids. The germline V gene has CDR1 SGHNT and CDR2 YYREEE (reference sequence). CDR3 nucleotide sequence: TGTGCCAGCAGCACCCAAGCCGGGACGGAAACCTACGAGCAGTACTTC. Translated: CASSTQAGTETYEQYF.

This sequence joins TRBV11-2 and TRBJ1-2; D may be TRBD1 (5 bases). V was trimmed by 3 bases and J by 4 bases, leaving 12 bases between them. The germline V gene encodes CDR1 SGHAT and CDR2 FQNNGV. CDR3 size: 14 residues. CDR3 bases: TGTGCCAGCAGCTTGGGAGGGGAGGGCTATGGCTACACCTTC. The encoded protein is CASSLGGEGYGYTF.

The chain employs TRBV27 and TRBJ2-1; 11 nucleotides match TRBD2. The germline gives CDR1 MNHEY, CDR2 SMNVEV (reference sequence). The trim removed 6 bases at V and 9 bases at J, leaving 10 bases unmatched. The CDR3 is 15 amino acids. The CDR3 loop is CASRVGTSGLGEQFF. The CDR3 DNA reads TGTGCCAGCAGGGTAGGGACTAGCGGCCTCGGTGAGCAGTTCTTC.

In its sample, this clone was seen once. This chain links TRBV5-1 with TRBJ2-7; possibly TRBD1 or TRBD2 for D (5 bases each). The germline CDR1 and CDR2 sequences are SGHRS and YFSETQ. Deletions cut 0 bases from V and 4 bases from J, with 17 bases between. This CDR3 has 16 amino acids. The CDR3 is CASSLEGLGTTYEQYF. CDR3 sequence (DNA): TGCGCCAGCAGCTTGGAGGGGCTGGGGACCACATACGAGCAGTACTTC.

The J gene is TRBJ2-7, the V gene TRBV7-3; D may be TRBD1 (6 bases). Trimming pared 5 bases from V and 0 bases from J, leaving 11 bases between. The CDR3 runs 14 residues. Germline V gene data show CDR1 as SGHTA and CDR2 as FQGTGA. CDR3 sequence: CASSNQQGSYEQYF. Written as DNA, the CDR3 is TGTGCCAGCAGCAACCAACAGGGCTCCTACGAGCAGTACTTC.

This chain uses TRBV5-6 with TRBJ1-1; 8 bases are shared with TRBD1. V lost 2 bases and J lost 4; bases outside the gene matches: 7. The germline CDR1 and CDR2 sequences are SGHDT and YYEEEE. The CDR3 has 15 residues. The CDR3 DNA follows: TGTGCCAGCAGCTTCAGGGGGCTGCTTGGCACTGAAGCTTTCTTT. Its translation: CASSFRGLLGTEAFF.

V and J are TRBV5-1 and TRBJ2-2; 8 nucleotides line up with TRBD2. This CDR3 region has 16 residues. Germline loops: CDR1 SGHRS, CDR2 YFSETQ. V was clipped by 3 bases and J by 0 bases; unmatched bases: 4. The CDR3 nucleotides read TGCGCCAGCAGCTCTCTAGCGGGTGCGAACACCGGGGAGCTGTTTTTT. It codes for CASSSLAGANTGELFF.

The J gene is TRBJ1-4, the V gene TRBV28; 10 bases are a match to TRBD1. Losses at the gene ends were 5 bases for V and 6 bases for J; bases not matched to a gene: 3. This CDR3 is built from 14 residues. In germline, CDR1 is MDHEN, CDR2 SYDVKM. For the CDR3, the DNA is TGTGCCAGCAGTCCCGGGACAGGGGATGAAAAACTGTTTTTT. Translated, it gives CASSPGTGDEKLFF.

This clone was seen only once. The chain recombines TRBV5-1 with TRBJ1-2; TRBD1 matches at 7 bases. The CDR3 is made up of 14 amino acids. Germline V CDR1 and CDR2: SGHRS, YFSETQ. J gave up 2 bases and V 5 bases, and 6 bases lay outside the gene matches. The CDR3 is CASRRDRTNYGYTF. In DNA form, the CDR3 reads TGCGCCAGCAGGAGGGACAGAACCAACTATGGCTACACCTTC.

J is TRBJ1-1 and V is TRBV6-6; D remains ambiguous. CDR1 MNHNY and CDR2 SVGAGI come from the germline V gene (reference sequence). Trimming stripped 0 bases from V and 4 bases from J, with 12 bases between. The CDR3 spans 15 residues. CDR3: CASSYSNGLSTEAFF. CDR3 DNA: TGTGCCAGCAGTTACTCGAATGGGTTAAGCACTGAAGCTTTCTTT.

The CDR3 spells CASSLGTVAPGYGYTF. As DNA, the CDR3 is TGTGCCAGCAGCTTAGGGACCGTCGCTCCGGGGTATGGCTACACCTTC. The chain carries TRBV7-2 and TRBJ1-2; D remains unclear. This CDR3 region has 16 residues. V gave up 1 base and J gave up 5 bases, with 17 bases separating them. The germline gives CDR1 SGHTA, CDR2 FQGNSA.

DNA for the CDR3: TGTGCCAGCAGTTTGGGGAACACTGAAGCTTTCTTT. This gives the protein CASSLGNTEAFF. The chain joins TRBV27 to TRBJ1-1; D remains ambiguous. Trimming stripped 3 bases from V and 1 base from J, with 3 bases between. CDR3 length: 12 residues. Germline CDR1 is MNHEY and CDR2 is SMNVEV (reference sequence).